A selection of T cell receptor beta chains follows, all from one sample in a study of Ad26.COV2.S vaccination and SARS-CoV-2 variants. Sequenced by immunoSEQ multiplex PCR; TCRdb stores in-frame clones only, minus some. Of 200,000 to 250,000 clones listed, around nine tenths are singletons. Sequencing was performed on peripheral blood, taken in a trial of Ad26.COV2.S vaccine versus placebo. These receptors all stem from a person between 18 and 65 years old who received the Ad26.COV2.S COVID-19 vaccine or a placebo. CDR3s leave out the opening cysteine and the closing phenylalanine or tryptophan. Each record gives: J gene, V gene, clone size, CDR3 protein. Clone sizes are given selectively: once, few, many, or a class where the clone is expanded.

TRBJ2-3,TRBV11-2,.,ASSLGDRVPDTQY
TRBJ1-1,TRBV19,.,ASSIIRGGETEAF
TRBJ1-2,TRBV7-6,.,ASSSSGQGLGGYT
TRBJ2-3,TRBV10-3,.,AIKRTDTQY
TRBJ1-1,TRBV3-1/TRBV3-2,.,ASSRGQGGGEAF
TRBJ1-3,TRBV10-3,.,AISGVFTGNRGNTIY
TRBJ2-2,TRBV30,few,AWGFTGGELF
TRBJ1-1,TRBV19,.,ASSKGYSTEAF
TRBJ1-2,TRBV27,.,ASSLQPGTGRDGYT
TRBJ2-3,TRBV27,.,ASSLRWPAADTQY
TRBJ1-1,TRBV9,.,ASSPQGQGNTEAF
TRBJ2-7,TRBV28,.,ASSRDRDIAYEQY
TRBJ1-1,TRBV7-2,.,ASSPRMGRTEAF
TRBJ2-2,TRBV2,.,ASSELGGGAGELF
TRBJ2-1,TRBV19,.,ASSIGGRGYEQF
TRBJ1-6,TRBV28,.,ASSSEGTGYSPLH
TRBJ2-7,TRBV5-1,few,ASSSQGSEQY
TRBJ1-2,TRBV4-3,.,ASSQDGGYT
TRBJ2-7,TRBV19,.,ASSIGAYEQY
TRBJ2-7,TRBV4-1,once,ASSYGGAGASNEQY
TRBJ2-2,TRBV19,.,ASSTVRTSGTGELF
TRBJ2-3,TRBV5-1,.,ASRTGGSSTDTQY
TRBJ2-3,TRBV5-1,.,ASKPGTGGGNTQY
TRBJ2-7,TRBV11-2,.,ASSLGTGAREQY
TRBJ2-5,TRBV24-1,.,ATSDPAGGLGETQY
TRBJ2-2,TRBV11-2,.,ASSPLDAPNTGELF
TRBJ2-7,TRBV28,.,ASSLWGYEQY
TRBJ2-7,TRBV4-2,.,ASSPTDERKEQY
TRBJ2-3,TRBV30,.,AWSHTDTQY
TRBJ1-1,TRBV25-1,.,ASSDRQGTEAF
TRBJ1-6,TRBV27,few,ASSLSLFGGGNSPLH
TRBJ1-1,TRBV11-3,once,ASRGDGTEAF
TRBJ2-1,TRBV14,.,ASSQGGVRSNEQF
TRBJ2-7,TRBV19,.,ASSESILYEQY
TRBJ2-1,TRBV6-2/TRBV6-3,.,ASRPSGGNEQF
TRBJ1-4,TRBV5-1,.,ASSWDRGTTNEKLF
TRBJ2-3,TRBV30,.,AWSVRLDGTDTQY
TRBJ1-1,TRBV13,.,ASSLKSSGSEAF
TRBJ2-7,TRBV6-1,.,ASSEGNRGAGEQY
TRBJ2-2,TRBV6-4,.,ASSDSGRASGELF
TRBJ1-2,TRBV30,.,AWSVGGTDGYT
TRBJ1-6,TRBV28,.,ASSLEAGGRSPLH